A selection of T cell receptor beta chains follows, all from one sample in a study of cytomegalovirus exposure and HLA in healthy donors. Profiling relied on immunoSEQ multiplex PCR, and the TCRdb table lists in-frame clones only, not all of them. In the table there are around 130,000 clones, 79% of which are singletons. Sequencing was carried out using PBMCs. All receptors derive from a young man in good health and CMV-seronegative. The CDR3 runs from the conserved cysteine through the conserved F or W. A D gene is named only where the DNA matches it firmly. Clone size is not always given. Where it is, it says once, few, many or a class for expanded clones.

D	V	size	J	DNA	CDR3
TRBD2	TRBV10-3	NA	TRBJ2-2	TGTGCCATCAGTGAGTCTAAGCTAGCGGGAGGAAACACCGGGGAGCTGTTTTTT	CAISESKLAGGNTGELFF
NA	TRBV5-4	once	TRBJ1-2	TGTGCCAGCAGCCCGCGAGAGCCACACAGGGACGGCTACACCTTC	CASSPREPHRDGYTF
NA	TRBV19	NA	TRBJ2-1	TGTGCCAGTAGCCCAACTGGAGGATTGGCCTACAATGAGCAGTTCTTC	CASSPTGGLAYNEQFF
TRBD1	TRBV6-6	NA	TRBJ1-1	TGTGCCAGTTCCGGGACAGGGGCCCGGGGAGCTTTCTTT	CASSGTGARGAFF
NA	TRBV5-1	NA	TRBJ2-1	TGCGCCAGCAGCGTGCAGGGTAACAATGAGCAGTTCTTC	CASSVQGNNEQFF
TRBD2	TRBV10-1	NA	TRBJ2-3	TGCGCCAGCGGGGGGCTAGCGGGAATCACAGATACGCAGTATTTT	CASGGLAGITDTQYF
NA	TRBV9	once	TRBJ1-1	TGTGCCAGCAGCGTAGTTAGGACAGACACTGAAGCTTTCTTT	CASSVVRTDTEAFF
TRBD2	TRBV19	NA	TRBJ2-7	TGTGCCAGTAGTGTGCTAGCGGAGTCCTACGAGCAGTACTTC	CASSVLAESYEQYF
NA	TRBV18	few	TRBJ2-1	TGTGCCAGCTCACCCACACGACTAACTAGCTCCTACAATGAGCAGTTCTTC	CASSPTRLTSSYNEQFF
NA	TRBV9	NA	TRBJ2-4	TGTGCCAGCAGCTCCCGTGAGGGGGAAGGAAACATTCAGTACTTC	CASSSREGEGNIQYF
NA	TRBV18	NA	TRBJ1-5	TGTGCCAGCTCACCACTTGGAGGCGGGGGTCGTATCGGTCAGCCCCAGCATTTT	CASSPLGGGGRIGQPQHF
NA	TRBV7-2	NA	TRBJ2-1	TGTGCCAGCAAGCGGGCCGGAGTAGAGAAGTCAGGGAATGAGCAGTTCTTC	CASKRAGVEKSGNEQFF
TRBD2	TRBV5-1	NA	TRBJ2-3	TGCGCCAGCAGCTTGCAGGTCTTAGCGGGAGTTGGCACAGATACGCAGTATTTT	CASSLQVLAGVGTDTQYF
TRBD2	TRBV7-8	once	TRBJ2-5	TGTGCCAGCAGCTTAGGCCATAGCGGGAGGGCCGAGACCCAGTACTTC	CASSLGHSGRAETQYF